Presented here are 2 T cell receptor beta chains from one specimen sequenced in a study of T cell changes during pregnancy in multiple sclerosis. The repertoire was sequenced with immunoSEQ multiplex PCR; TCRdb's copy has only in-frame clones and lacks some. The sample contains roughly 88,000 clones, approximately 92% of which appear only once. The source was peripheral blood, collected in the first trimester of pregnancy. The receptors stem from a female donor with multiple sclerosis, enrolled in a pregnancy study.

The chain links TRBV29-1 to TRBJ1-2; 10 bases align to TRBD1. This CDR3 spans 15 amino acids. Germline V gene sequence: CDR1 SQVTM, CDR2 ANQGSEA. After removal of 0 bases from V and 3 bases from J, the junction contained 4 bases not matched to a gene. CDR3 residues: CSVEDPGQGYYGYTF. CDR3 DNA sequence: TGCAGCGTTGAAGATCCGGGACAGGGGTACTATGGCTACACCTTC.

This chain uses TRBV7-2 with TRBJ1-3, with D perhaps matching TRBD1 (6 bases). The germline V gene has CDR1 SGHTA and CDR2 FQGNSA. The CDR3 runs to 13 residues. V was pared by 7 bases and J by 5 bases, with 12 bases between. The CDR3 loop is CASTIQGRNTIYF. CDR3 nucleotide sequence: TGTGCCAGCACTATCCAGGGGAGAAACACCATATATTTT.